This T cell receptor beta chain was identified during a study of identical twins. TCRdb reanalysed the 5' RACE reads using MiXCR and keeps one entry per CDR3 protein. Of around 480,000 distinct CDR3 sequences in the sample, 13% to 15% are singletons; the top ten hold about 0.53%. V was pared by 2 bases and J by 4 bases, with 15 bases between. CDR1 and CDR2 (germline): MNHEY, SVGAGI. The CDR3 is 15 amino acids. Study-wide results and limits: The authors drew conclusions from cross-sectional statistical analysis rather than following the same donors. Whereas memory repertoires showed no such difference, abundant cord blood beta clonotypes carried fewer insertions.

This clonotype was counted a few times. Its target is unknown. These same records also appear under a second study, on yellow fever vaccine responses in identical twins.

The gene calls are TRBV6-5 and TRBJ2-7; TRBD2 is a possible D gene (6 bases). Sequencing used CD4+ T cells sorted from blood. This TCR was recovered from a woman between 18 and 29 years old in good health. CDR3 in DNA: TGTGCCAGCAGTTACGAAGGTCTAGCGACTTACGAGCAGTACTTC. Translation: CASSYEGLATYEQYF.